This TCR beta chain appears in the sequencing data of a study of Graves' ophthalmopathy and Graves' hyperthyroidism. Amplified TCR beta CDR3 regions were obtained using RNA transcripts as template. HTBI primers were employed in first-round RT-PCR, then a second-round multiplex PCR followed. MiXCR was run by TCRdb on the multiplex PCR reads, yielding one entry per CDR3 protein. This table holds 500,000 to 700,000 distinct CDR3 sequences, roughly 40% found once. Per the germline V gene, CDR1 is DFQATT and CDR2 is SNEGSKA (reference sequence). The V and J ends lost 0 bases and 7 bases respectively, with 15 bases between them. The CDR3 is made up of 14 amino acids. This clonotype was recorded many times. In this cohort, patients with other autoimmune diseases, uncontrolled infections, pregnancy or lactation were excluded.

The TCR originated in an adult man with Graves' hyperthyroidism. Sequenced: peripheral blood or thyroid tissue (not recorded which). This sequence joins TRBV20-1 and TRBJ1-2, with D possibly TRBD1 on 5 matching bases. CDR3 residues: CSARDPWAGGGYTF. DNA of the CDR3: TGCAGTGCTAGAGATCCTTGGGCCGGGGGTGGCTACACCTTC.